This passage covers 19 T cell receptor beta chains from one sample sequenced in a study of blood T cell repertoires in COVID-19. Generated by immunoSEQ multiplex PCR, the TCRdb table keeps only in-frame clones and is missing some. This sample carries roughly 300,000 clones, more than 75% of them seen once, and the ten largest clones take approximately 5.3%. The sample consisted of PBMCs or T cells enriched from blood (not recorded which). The receptors derive from a woman aged 30 to 39 who had recovered from COVID-19.

This clone was seen more than once but under ten times. The chain is built from TRBV7-2 and TRBJ2-7; unclear D gene. This CDR3 region has 14 residues. Germline V lookup: CDR1 SGHTA, CDR2 FQGNSA. The V and J ends lost 4 bases and 6 bases respectively, with 16 bases between them. Here the CDR3 reads CASSSSSARSEQYF. The CDR3 nucleotides are TGTGCCAGCAGCTCTAGTTCAGCGAGGAGCGAGCAGTACTTC.

This clone was found once. The chain uses TRBV2 and TRBJ1-1; D is perhaps TRBD1 (5 bases). Germline V gives CDR1 SNHLY, CDR2 FYNNEI. The CDR3 covers 20 residues. The V gene lost 6 bases and the J gene lost 1 base, with 30 bases spanning the gap. The CDR3 loop is CASRDPLVGARAGRNTEAFF. CDR3 bases: TGTGCCAGCAGAGATCCCCTGGTCGGGGCGCGGGCGGGGAGGAACACTGAAGCTTTCTTT. The full variable domain, in which reference TRBV2 and TRBJ1-1 provide the parts outside the CDR3, is EPEVTQTPSHQVTQMGQEVILRCVPISNHLYFYWYRQILGQKVEFLVSFYNNEISEKSEIFDDQFSVERPDGSNFTLKIRSTKLEDSAMYFCASRDPLVGARAGRNTEAFFGQGTRLTVV.

The V call is TRBV11-2, the J call TRBJ1-1, with D uncertain. Germline V gene data show CDR1 as SGHAT and CDR2 as FQNNGV. The CDR3 extends over 13 amino acids. The V end lost 1 base, the J end lost 6 bases, and 9 bases lay between the germline ends. CDR3 protein: CASSLGAPPEAFF. The CDR3 DNA follows: TGTGCCAGCAGCTTAGGGGCCCCTCCTGAAGCTTTCTTT.

This clone was observed a single time. The V gene is TRBV5-6, the J gene TRBJ1-2; 7 bases match TRBD1. This CDR3 contains 15 residues. Unmatched junction bases numbered 6, after V lost 0 bases and J lost 4 bases. Per the germline V gene, CDR1 is SGHDT and CDR2 is YYEEEE. DNA for the CDR3: TGTGCCAGCAGCTTGGGGGACAGCATATTCTATGGCTACACCTTC. Its translation is CASSLGDSIFYGYTF.

The chain joins TRBV24-1 to TRBJ2-5; D perhaps matches TRBD2 (5 bases). The V end was cut by 4 bases, the J end by 2 bases, with 13 bases between. CDR3 length: 15 residues. Germline lookup yields CDR1 KGHDR and CDR2 SFDVKD. In DNA form, the CDR3 reads TGTGCCACCAGTGAAGGAAGGACGGGACAAGAGACCCAGTACTTC. Its protein product is CATSEGRTGQETQYF.

The chain joins TRBV4-1 to TRBJ2-1; a possible D gene is TRBD2 (7 bases). Trimming took off 3 bases at V and 7 bases at J, with 22 bases between the two ends. The germline CDR1 and CDR2 sequences are MGHRA and YSYEKL. This CDR3 comprises 17 residues. The CDR3: CASSQLQGREAKNEQFF. The CDR3, as DNA: TGCGCCAGCAGCCAGCTCCAGGGGAGGGAGGCGAAAAATGAGCAGTTCTTC.

The chain is built from TRBV4-1 and TRBJ2-3; D uncertain. Germline V gene lookup returns CDR1 MGHRA and CDR2 YSYEKL. CDR3 length equals 12 residues. V was trimmed by 4 bases and J by 5 bases, leaving 7 bases between them. The DNA of the CDR3 is TGCGCCAGCAGCCGGTCACTAGATACGCAGTATTTT. Its protein is CASSRSLDTQYF.

The rearrangement uses TRBV20-1 and TRBJ1-1; 7 bases map to TRBD1. V was pared by 3 bases and J by 0 bases, with 4 bases of the junction left unmatched. The CDR3 runs to 14 residues. CDR1 is DFQATT and CDR2 is SNEGSKA in the germline V gene (reference sequence). The CDR3 here is CSASPGGMNTEAFF. The CDR3 coding sequence is TGCAGTGCTAGTCCAGGGGGGATGAACACTGAAGCTTTCTTT.

The V gene is TRBV5-4, the J gene TRBJ2-5, with 7 positions matching TRBD1. J lost 5 bases, V lost 1 base, and 8 bases had no gene match. The CDR3 is 15 residues long. In germline, CDR1 is SGHNT, CDR2 YYREEE (reference sequence). CDR3 coding DNA: TGTGCCAGCAGCTTGTATCCCTCCAGGGGGGAGACCCAGTACTTC. This sequence encodes CASSLYPSRGETQYF. The full variable domain, rest sourced from reference TRBV5-4 and TRBJ2-5, is ETGVTQSPTHLIKTRGQQVTLRCSSQSGHNTVSWYQQALGQGPQFIFQYYREEENGRGNFPPRFSGLQFPNYSSELNVNALELDDSALYLCASSLYPSRGETQYFGPGTRLLVL.

V and J are TRBV28 and TRBJ2-1; 11 bases agree with TRBD2. The CDR3 is made up of 16 amino acids. V shed 5 bases, J shed 6 bases, and the junction held 9 bases outside the gene matches. In germline, CDR1 is MDHEN, CDR2 SYDVKM. CDR3: CASSLNSGGAFNEQFF. The CDR3 DNA follows: TGTGCCAGCAGTCTAAATAGCGGGGGGGCATTCAATGAGCAGTTCTTC.

CDR3 sequence: CASSVSGQGRFSEQFF. CDR3 in DNA: TGTGCCAGCAGCGTGTCAGGACAGGGGCGTTTCAGTGAGCAGTTCTTC. The chain is built from TRBV9 and TRBJ2-1; 9 bases are shared with TRBD1. Germline CDR1 is SGDLS and CDR2 is YYNGEE. The CDR3 sequence is 16 residues long. V lost 2 bases and J lost 9; bases outside the gene matches: 12.

V and J are TRBV4-3 and TRBJ1-1; D gene unclear. V lost 4 bases, J lost 2 bases, and 8 bases lay in between. Looked up from germline, CDR1 is LGHNA and CDR2 is YSLEER. The CDR3 loop spans 13 amino acids. CDR3 sequence: CASSPGINTEAFF. The CDR3 DNA reads TGCGCCAGCAGCCCGGGAATAAACACTGAAGCTTTCTTT.

The chain links TRBV7-2 to TRBJ2-6; 11 bases align to TRBD2. This CDR3 region has 18 residues. Germline assignment: CDR1 SGHTA and CDR2 FQGNSA. V lost 4 bases to trimming and J lost 4 bases; unmatched junction nucleotides: 9. The CDR3 loop reads CASSSTSGGPGGANVLTF. The CDR3 DNA is TGTGCCAGCAGCTCCACTAGCGGGGGTCCGGGCGGGGCCAACGTCCTGACTTTC. Full variable domain (outside the CDR3, taken from reference TRBV7-2 and TRBJ2-6): GAGVSQSPSNKVTEKGKDVELRCDPISGHTALYWYRQSLGQGLEFLIYFQGNSAPDKSGLPSDRFSAERTGGSVSTLTIQRTQQEDSAVYLCASSSTSGGPGGANVLTFGAGSRLTVL.

The table lists this clone with a count of one. V is TRBV28 and J is TRBJ1-4, with TRBD1 identical over 7 bases. Germline values: CDR1 MDHEN, CDR2 SYDVKM. This CDR3 has 15 amino acids. Trimming cost V 3 bases and J 4 bases; bases outside gene matches: 5. CDR3 DNA: TGTGCCAGCAGTTTGAGAGGGACAGATAATGAAAAACTGTTTTTT. Translation gives CASSLRGTDNEKLFF.

V gene TRBV29-1 combines with J gene TRBJ1-3, with no clear D. The CDR3 is 14 amino acids. Trimming shortened V by 0 bases and J by 0 bases, and 6 bases separated the two germline ends. The germline gives CDR1 SQVTM, CDR2 ANQGSEA. The CDR3: CSVEDVSSGNTIYF. CDR3 nucleotides: TGCAGCGTTGAAGACGTTAGCTCTGGAAACACCATATATTTT. The full variable domain, completed using reference TRBV29-1 and TRBJ1-3, is SAVISQKPSRDICQRGTSLTIQCQVDSQVTMMFWYRQQPGQSLTLIATANQGSEATYESGFVIDKFPISRPNLTFSTLTVSNMSPEDSSIYLCSVEDVSSGNTIYFGEGSWLTVV.

The chain is built from TRBV21-1 and TRBJ2-7; TRBD2 is the table's D call, not checked against the DNA. TRBV21-1 is a documented pseudogene. This CDR3 comprises 11 residues. The CDR3 reads CARWEGNEQYF. DNA for the CDR3: TGTGCCAGGTGGGAGGGGAACGAGCAGTACTTC.

The chain has TRBV2 and TRBJ1-5; TRBD1 agrees at 7 bases. Germline V gene lookup returns CDR1 SNHLY and CDR2 FYNNEI. There are 13 residues in the CDR3. V gave up 6 bases and J gave up 7 bases; unmatched junction bases: 6. The CDR3 region is CASRGTVIQPQHF. The CDR3 DNA reads as TGTGCCAGCAGAGGGACAGTTATCCAGCCCCAGCATTTT.

The rearrangement links TRBV7-3 to TRBJ2-3, with 7 nucleotides matching TRBD1. The germline gives CDR1 SGHTA, CDR2 FQGTGA. This CDR3 is 14 amino acids long. V gave up 5 bases and J gave up 5 bases; unmatched junction bases: 7. CDR3 nucleotide sequence: TGTGCCAGCAGCAAGACAGGGTGGGGAGATACGCAGTATTTT. This sequence encodes CASSKTGWGDTQYF.

The chain recombines TRBV2 with TRBJ2-1, with 9 positions matching TRBD2. Germline-derived CDR1 and CDR2 are SNHLY and FYNNEI. The V and J ends lost 5 bases and 6 bases, in that order; junction bases with no gene match: 8. There are 15 residues in the CDR3. The CDR3 loop is CASSLAGAGLNEQFF. CDR3 nucleotide sequence: TGTGCCAGCAGTTTAGCGGGGGCTGGTCTCAATGAGCAGTTCTTC. Supplemented by reference TRBV2 and TRBJ2-1, the full variable domain reads EPEVTQTPSHQVTQMGQEVILRCVPISNHLYFYWYRQILGQKVEFLVSFYNNEISEKSEIFDDQFSVERPDGSNFTLKIRSTKLEDSAMYFCASSLAGAGLNEQFFGPGTRLTVL.